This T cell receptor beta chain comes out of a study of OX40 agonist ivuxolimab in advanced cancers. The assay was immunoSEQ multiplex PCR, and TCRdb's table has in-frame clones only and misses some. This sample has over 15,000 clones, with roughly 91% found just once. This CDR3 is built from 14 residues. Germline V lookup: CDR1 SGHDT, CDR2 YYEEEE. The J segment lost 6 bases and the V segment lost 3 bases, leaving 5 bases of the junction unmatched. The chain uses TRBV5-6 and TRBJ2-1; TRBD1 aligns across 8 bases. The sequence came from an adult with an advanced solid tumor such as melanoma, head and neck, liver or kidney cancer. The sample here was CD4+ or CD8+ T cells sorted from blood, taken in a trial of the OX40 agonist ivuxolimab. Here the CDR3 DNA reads TGTGCCAGCAGCTGGGCAACAGGGGGCAATGAGCAGTTCTTC. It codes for CASSWATGGNEQFF. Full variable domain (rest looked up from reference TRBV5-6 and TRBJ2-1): DAGVTQSPTHLIKTRGQQVTLRCSPKSGHDTVSWYQQALGQGPQFIFQYYEEEERQRGNFPDRFSGHQFPNYSSELNVNALLLGDSALYLCASSWATGGNEQFFGPGTRLTVL.